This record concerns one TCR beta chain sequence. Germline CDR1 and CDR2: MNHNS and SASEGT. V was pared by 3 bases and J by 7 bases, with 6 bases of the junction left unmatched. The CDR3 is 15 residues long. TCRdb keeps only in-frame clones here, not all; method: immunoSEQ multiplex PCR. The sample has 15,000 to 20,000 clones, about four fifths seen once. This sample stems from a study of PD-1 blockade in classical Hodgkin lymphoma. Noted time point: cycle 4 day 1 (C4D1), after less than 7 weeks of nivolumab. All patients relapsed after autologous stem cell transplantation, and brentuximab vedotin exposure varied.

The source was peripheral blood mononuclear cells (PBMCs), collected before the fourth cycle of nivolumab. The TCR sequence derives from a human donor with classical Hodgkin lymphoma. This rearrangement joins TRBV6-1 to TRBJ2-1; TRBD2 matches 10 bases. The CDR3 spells CASSDRTSGLNEQFF. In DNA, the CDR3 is TGTGCCAGCAGTGATCGGACTAGCGGTTTGAATGAGCAGTTCTTC.